Listed below are T cell receptor beta chains from one sample, sequenced in a study of T cells in Graves' hyperthyroidism and ophthalmopathy. MiXCR was run by TCRdb on the multiplex PCR reads, yielding one entry per CDR3 protein. The sample records 350,000 to 400,000 distinct CDR3 sequences, approximately 17% being singletons. Sequencing was done on a sample of blood. The receptor set was obtained from a man aged 18-30 years with Graves' ophthalmopathy. The CDR3 runs from the conserved cysteine through the conserved F or W. The order of the fields is clone size, J gene, V gene, D gene, CDR3 protein, CDR3 DNA. The D gene is left open where the match is weak. Rows may omit the clone size; those that give it use once, few, many or a size class.

>few|TRBJ1-6|TRBV9|TRBD1
CASSAGTENSPLHF
TGTGCCAGCTCCGCCGGGACAGAGAATTCACCCCTCCACTTT
>.|TRBJ2-7|TRBV7-3|.
CASSADSGTYEQYF
TGTGCCAGCAGCGCGGACAGCGGAACTTACGAGCAGTACTTC
>few|TRBJ2-1|TRBV10-3|.
CAISVELVNEQFF
TGTGCCATCAGTGTTGAGCTGGTGAATGAGCAGTTCTTC
>few|TRBJ1-1|TRBV12-3/TRBV12-4|.
CASTPQRGGKNTEAFF
TGTGCCAGCACCCCTCAAAGGGGTGGGAAAAACACTGAAGCTTTCTTT
>.|TRBJ2-3|TRBV6-1|.
CASSELAQPTDTQYF
TGTGCCAGCAGTGAACTGGCACAACCCACAGATACGCAGTATTTT
>many|TRBJ1-1|TRBV29-1|.
CSVVLPNTEAFF
TGCAGCGTTGTACTCCCGAACACTGAAGCTTTCTTT
>many|TRBJ2-7|TRBV5-1|.
CASSLNLGPDLYEQYF
TGCGCCAGCAGCTTGAACCTGGGACCGGACCTCTACGAGCAGTACTTC
>few|TRBJ1-1|TRBV6-2/TRBV6-3|.
CASSYYLGTEAFF
TGTGCCAGCAGTTACTACCTGGGAACTGAAGCTTTCTTT
>once|TRBJ1-5|TRBV11-2|.
CASSLVGNQPKHF
TGTGCCAGCAGCTTAGTGGGCAATCAGCCCAAGCATTTT
>few|TRBJ2-2|TRBV19|TRBD1
CASTSYPGQGYNTGELFF
TGTGCCAGTACCTCCTACCCGGGACAGGGGTATAACACCGGGGAGCTGTTTTTT
>many|TRBJ2-1|TRBV24-1|.
CATPLTFGYNEQFF
TGTGCCACCCCCCTGACCTTCGGGTACAATGAGCAGTTCTTC
>.|TRBJ2-2|TRBV6-1|.
CASSPLSGTGELFF
TGCGCCAGCAGCCCCCTTTCCGGCACCGGGGAGCTGTTTTTT
>.|TRBJ1-2|TRBV5-4|TRBD1
CASSGQGQALAPKYGYTF
TGTGCCAGCAGCGGCCAAGGACAGGCCTTGGCCCCTAAGTATGGCTACACCTTC
>many|TRBJ2-5|TRBV6-1|TRBD1
CASSEISDRVVETQYF
TGTGCCAGCAGTGAAATATCGGACAGGGTGGTAGAGACCCAGTACTTC
>.|TRBJ2-3|TRBV20-1|.
CSARPPGGPPPPYTQYF
TGCAGTGCTAGACCCCCCGGAGGGCCTCCCCCCCCATATACGCAGTATTTT
>few|TRBJ2-5|TRBV3-1|TRBD2
CASSQDHGAGGGGTQYF
TGTGCCAGCAGCCAAGATCACGGAGCGGGGGGCGGGGGGACCCAGTACTTC
>many|TRBJ2-7|TRBV2|.
CASSGGRVPEQYF
TGTGCCAGCAGTGGAGGGAGAGTCCCTGAGCAGTACTTC
>many|TRBJ2-7|TRBV5-8|TRBD1
CASSFTGGYEQYF
TGTGCCAGCAGCTTTACAGGGGGCTACGAGCAGTACTTC
>few|TRBJ1-1|TRBV19|.
CASTETGITTEAFF
TGTGCCAGTACTGAGACAGGTATCACAACTGAAGCTTTCTTT
>many|TRBJ1-2|TRBV24-1|.
CATRDGYGYTF
TGTGCCACGAGGGACGGCTATGGCTACACCTTC
>many|TRBJ2-7|TRBV18|.
CASSPSTTSYEQYF
TGTGCCAGCTCACCCTCCACGACCTCCTACGAGCAGTACTTC
>.|TRBJ1-3|TRBV5-1|.
CASSLKSGGQGRSGNTIYF
TGCGCCAGCAGCTTGAAGTCTGGGGGCCAGGGGCGCTCTGGAAACACCATATATTTT
>many|TRBJ1-6|TRBV11-2|.
CASSLGQAANSPLHF
TGTGCCAGCAGCTTAGGACAGGCCGCTAATTCACCCCTCCACTTT
>many|TRBJ1-2|TRBV12-3/TRBV12-4|.
CASSLSGTGGYTF
TGTGCCAGCAGTTTATCAGGGACTGGGGGCTACACCTTC
>many|TRBJ1-1|TRBV5-1|.
CASSLVAGSEAFF
TGCGCCAGCAGCTTGGTCGCAGGTTCTGAAGCTTTCTTT
>many|TRBJ2-5|TRBV20-1|.
CSARDAGSFHGTQYF
TGCAGTGCTAGAGATGCCGGGTCCTTTCACGGGACCCAGTACTTC
>.|TRBJ2-5|TRBV10-2|TRBD1
CATRDRGRETQYF
TGCGCCACCCGGGACAGGGGGCGTGAGACCCAGTACTTC
>many|TRBJ2-7|TRBV9|TRBD1
CASSQGSGTGVYEQYF
TGTGCCAGCAGCCAGGGTTCCGGGACAGGGGTTTACGAGCAGTACTTC
>.|TRBJ1-2|TRBV6-6|TRBD1
CASSYSVKGAGGYTF
TGTGCCAGCAGTTACTCGGTGAAGGGGGCAGGTGGCTACACCTTC
>.|TRBJ1-4|TRBV12-3/TRBV12-4|.
CASSSPRATNEKLFF
TGTGCCAGCAGTTCCCCGCGGGCGACTAATGAAAAACTGTTTTTT
>many|TRBJ1-1|TRBV15|.
CATSRGGKGPEAFF
TGTGCCACCAGCAGAGGGGGGAAAGGACCTGAAGCTTTCTTT
>many|TRBJ2-5|TRBV11-1|TRBD1
CASTVGQGGETQYF
TGTGCCAGCACCGTGGGACAGGGAGGGGAGACCCAGTACTTC
>.|TRBJ1-6|TRBV10-1|.
CASGDGNSPLHF
TGCGCCAGCGGGGACGGCAATTCACCCCTCCACTTT
>many|TRBJ2-3|TRBV7-3|.
CASSPSSTDTQYF
TGTGCCAGCAGCCCCTCGTCCACAGATACGCAGTATTTT
>few|TRBJ2-3|TRBV9|.
CASSVVISSTDTQYF
TGTGCCAGCAGCGTAGTAATAAGTAGCACAGATACGCAGTATTTT
>many|TRBJ1-3|TRBV12-3/TRBV12-4|.
CASSLRGGNTIYF
TGTGCCAGCAGTTTACGAGGGGGAAACACCATATATTTT
>.|TRBJ2-7|TRBV14|.
CASSQDSTVRYEQYF
TGTGCCAGCAGCCAAGATTCCACGGTGCGGTACGAGCAGTACTTC
>.|TRBJ1-2|TRBV5-6|.
CASSLFGGGGLGYGYTF
TGTGCCAGCAGCTTGTTTGGGGGAGGGGGACTGGGCTATGGCTACACCTTC
>.|TRBJ1-5|TRBV18|.
CASSQAPDQPQHF
TGTGCCAGCTCCCAAGCGCCGGATCAGCCCCAGCATTTT
>once|TRBJ2-3|TRBV4-2|.
CASSQGGIAADTQYF
TGTGCCAGCAGCCAAGGGGGAATAGCGGCGGATACGCAGTATTTT
>.|TRBJ1-3|TRBV30|TRBD1
CAWKQGAGNTIYF
TGTGCCTGGAAACAGGGGGCTGGAAACACCATATATTTT
>once|TRBJ1-2|TRBV12-3/TRBV12-4|TRBD1
CASSSAGQDYGYTF
TGTGCCAGCAGTTCCGCGGGACAGGACTATGGCTACACCTTC
>many|TRBJ2-5|TRBV11-2|TRBD2
CASSSLRGTQETQYF
TGTGCCAGCAGCTCTCTGCGGGGGACCCAAGAGACCCAGTACTTC
>many|TRBJ1-1|TRBV18|.
CASSPRGPVGTEAFF
TGTGCCAGCTCACCCCGGGGGCCGGTGGGCACTGAAGCTTTCTTT
>few|TRBJ1-2|TRBV7-3|TRBD1
CASSSEPGQGALGYTF
TGTGCCAGCAGCTCCGAACCGGGACAGGGGGCGCTCGGCTACACCTTC
>many|TRBJ1-2|TRBV5-1|.
CASSGPNYGYTF
TGCGCCAGCAGCGGACCTAACTATGGCTACACCTTC
>many|TRBJ1-2|TRBV28|.
CASSQTVVYGYTF
TGTGCCAGCAGTCAAACAGTTGTCTATGGCTACACCTTC
>.|TRBJ2-7|TRBV7-9|.
CASSLEVGRTPYEQYF
TGTGCCAGCAGCTTAGAGGTCGGTAGAACCCCCTACGAGCAGTACTTC